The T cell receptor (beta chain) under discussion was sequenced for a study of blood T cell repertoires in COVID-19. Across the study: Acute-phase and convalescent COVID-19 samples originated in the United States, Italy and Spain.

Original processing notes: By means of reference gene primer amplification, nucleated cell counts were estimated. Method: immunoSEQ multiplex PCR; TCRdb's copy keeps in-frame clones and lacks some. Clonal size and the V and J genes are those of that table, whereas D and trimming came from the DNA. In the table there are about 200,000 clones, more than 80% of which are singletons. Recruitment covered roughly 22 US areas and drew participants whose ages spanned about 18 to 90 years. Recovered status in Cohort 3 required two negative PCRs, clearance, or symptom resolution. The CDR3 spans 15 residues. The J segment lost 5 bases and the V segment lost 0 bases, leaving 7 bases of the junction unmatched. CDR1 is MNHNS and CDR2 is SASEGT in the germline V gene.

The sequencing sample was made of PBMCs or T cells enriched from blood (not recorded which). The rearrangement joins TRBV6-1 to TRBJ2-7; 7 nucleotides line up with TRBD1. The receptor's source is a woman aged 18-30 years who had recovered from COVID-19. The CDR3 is CASSEAEEGGHEQYF. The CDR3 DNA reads TGTGCCAGCAGTGAAGCGGAGGAAGGGGGCCACGAGCAGTACTTC.